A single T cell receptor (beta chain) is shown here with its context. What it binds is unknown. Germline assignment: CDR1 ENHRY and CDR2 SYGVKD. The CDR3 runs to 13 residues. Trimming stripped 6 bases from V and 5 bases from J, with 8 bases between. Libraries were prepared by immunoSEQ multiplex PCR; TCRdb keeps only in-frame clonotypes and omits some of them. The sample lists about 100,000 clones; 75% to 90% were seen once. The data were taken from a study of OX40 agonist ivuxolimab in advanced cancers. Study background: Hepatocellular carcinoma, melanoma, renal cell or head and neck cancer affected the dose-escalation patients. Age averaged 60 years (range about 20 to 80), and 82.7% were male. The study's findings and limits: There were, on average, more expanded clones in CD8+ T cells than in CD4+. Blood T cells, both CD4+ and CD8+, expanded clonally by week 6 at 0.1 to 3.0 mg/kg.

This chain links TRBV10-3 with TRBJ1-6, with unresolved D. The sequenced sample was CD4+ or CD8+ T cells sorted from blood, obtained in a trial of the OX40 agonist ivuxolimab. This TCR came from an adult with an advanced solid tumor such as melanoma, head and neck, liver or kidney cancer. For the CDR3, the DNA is TGTGCCATCAGCCCAACGGATAATTCACCCCTCCACTTT. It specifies CAISPTDNSPLHF.